These 5 T cell receptor beta chains came from one sample sequenced in a study of shared clonotypes between healthy human individuals. TCRdb's table, derived via immunoSEQ multiplex PCR, lists solely in-frame clones and lacks some. The data show about 2.4 million clones, roughly 93% seen once. Sequenced input: naive CD4+ T cells from PBMCs. The subset is: CD45RA+ positively selected. These receptors originate from a man between 18 and 35 years old in good health. Some clones in this sample may be carry-over from other donors' samples.

The J gene is TRBJ1-1, the V gene TRBV30, with D unclear. There are 15 residues in the CDR3. V gave up 5 bases and J gave up 4 bases, with 20 bases separating them. Germline-derived CDR1 and CDR2 are GTSNPN and SVGIG (reference sequence). CDR3 protein: CAWGDRGLRSTEAFF. In DNA form, the CDR3 reads TGTGCCTGGGGAGACCGCGGCCTTAGAAGCACTGAAGCTTTCTTT.

This sequence joins TRBV7-9 and TRBJ2-5, with no clear D. From germline, CDR1 is SEHNR and CDR2 FQNEAQ (reference sequence). The CDR3 is 16 residues long. The germline V and J ends were trimmed by 0 bases and 2 bases, with 13 bases remaining between them. CDR3 coding DNA: TGTGCCAGCAGCTTAGCAGCCCCTCGCAGACAAGAGACCCAGTACTTC. Translated, it gives CASSLAAPRRQETQYF.

With regard to this clone: The sample holds other DNA sequences that translate to the same CDR3. The chain combines TRBV18 with TRBJ2-3; D remains unclear. This CDR3 comprises 12 residues. CDR1 and CDR2 from the germline V gene are KGHSH and LQKENI. Trimming cost V 3 bases and J 4 bases, with 5 bases left between them. In nucleotides, the CDR3 is TGTGCCAGCTCACCCTCCCCAGATACGCAGTATTTT. Amino acids: CASSPSPDTQYF.

The chain recombines TRBV6-6 with TRBJ1-2; possible D gene TRBD1, 5 bases. CDR3 length: 11 amino acids. The V end lost 7 bases, the J end lost 7 bases, and 10 bases lay between the germline ends. CDR1 and CDR2 from the germline V gene are MNHNY and SVGAGI (reference sequence). CDR3 protein: CASKATGGYTF. The CDR3 nucleotides read TGTGCCAGCAAAGCCACAGGTGGCTACACCTTC.

The CDR3 protein is CASSSPDRWADTQYF. CDR3 DNA: TGTGCCAGCAGTTCCCCGGACAGGTGGGCCGATACGCAGTATTTT. The rearrangement links TRBV28 to TRBJ2-3; 7 nucleotides match TRBD1. There are 15 residues in the CDR3. Per the germline V gene, CDR1 is MDHEN and CDR2 is SYDVKM. V dropped 4 bases and J dropped 6; count of bases not matched to a gene: 10.